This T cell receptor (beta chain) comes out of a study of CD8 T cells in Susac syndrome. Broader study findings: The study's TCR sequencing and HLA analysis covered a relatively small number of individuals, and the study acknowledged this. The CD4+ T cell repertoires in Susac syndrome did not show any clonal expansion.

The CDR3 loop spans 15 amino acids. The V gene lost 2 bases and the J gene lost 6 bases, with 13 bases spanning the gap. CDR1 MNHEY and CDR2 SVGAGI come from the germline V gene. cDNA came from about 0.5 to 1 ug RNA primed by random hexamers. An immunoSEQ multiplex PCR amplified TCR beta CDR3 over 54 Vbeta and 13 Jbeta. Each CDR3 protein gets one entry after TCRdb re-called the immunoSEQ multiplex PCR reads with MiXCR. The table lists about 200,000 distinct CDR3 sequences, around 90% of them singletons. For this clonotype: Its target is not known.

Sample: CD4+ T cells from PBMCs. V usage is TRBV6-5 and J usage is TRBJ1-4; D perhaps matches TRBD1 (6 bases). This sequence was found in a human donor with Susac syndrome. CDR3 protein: CASSYHREGDEKLFF. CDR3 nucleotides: TGTGCCAGCAGTTACCACAGGGAGGGGGATGAAAAACTGTTTTTT.